This TCR beta chain was retrieved from a study of shared clonotypes between healthy human individuals. On this clone: The antigen remains undetermined.

Notes on the study in general: Sampling involved blood alone; tissue repertoires likely differ.

There are 14 residues in the CDR3. Germline V gene data show CDR1 as SGHTA and CDR2 as FQGNSA. V lost 5 bases to trimming and J lost 2 bases; unmatched junction nucleotides: 0. Sequenced by immunoSEQ multiplex PCR; TCRdb stores in-frame clones only, minus some. The repertoire holds about 1.4 million clones, with roughly 97% as singletons. The sample comprised naive CD4+ T cells sorted from blood. Described subset: CD45RA+ positively selected. The receptor comes from a man younger than 40 in good health. The gene calls are TRBV7-2 and TRBJ2-1, with 10 bases matching TRBD2. The CDR3 DNA sequence: TGTGCCAGCAGCACTAGCGGGACCTACAATGAGCAGTTCTTC. Encoded protein: CASSTSGTYNEQFF.